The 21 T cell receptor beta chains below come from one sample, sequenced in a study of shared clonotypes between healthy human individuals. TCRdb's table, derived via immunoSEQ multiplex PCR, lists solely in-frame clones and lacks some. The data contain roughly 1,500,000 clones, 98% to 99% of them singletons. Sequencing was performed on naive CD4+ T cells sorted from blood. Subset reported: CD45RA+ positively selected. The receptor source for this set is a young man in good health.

The chain's CDR3 is CSVQGRELAGVNTDTQYF. DNA for the CDR3: TGCAGCGTGCAGGGGCGGGAACTAGCGGGAGTCAACACAGATACGCAGTATTTT. The V and J genes are TRBV29-1 and TRBJ2-3; 11 bases map to TRBD2. This CDR3 spans 18 amino acids. The J segment lost 2 bases and the V segment lost 6 bases, leaving 16 bases of the junction unmatched. CDR1 is SQVTM and CDR2 is ANQGSEA in the germline V gene.

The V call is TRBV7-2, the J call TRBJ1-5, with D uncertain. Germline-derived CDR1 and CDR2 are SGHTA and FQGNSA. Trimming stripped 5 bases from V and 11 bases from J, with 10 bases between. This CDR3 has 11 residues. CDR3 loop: CASSPGLAQHF. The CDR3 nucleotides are TGTGCCAGCAGCCCGGGTCTTGCCCAGCATTTT.

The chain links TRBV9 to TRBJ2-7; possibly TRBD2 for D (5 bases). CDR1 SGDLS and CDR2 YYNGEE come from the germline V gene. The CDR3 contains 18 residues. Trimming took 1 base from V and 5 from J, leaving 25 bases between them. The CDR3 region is CASSVMPHLGPIGNEQYF. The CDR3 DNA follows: TGTGCCAGCAGCGTAATGCCCCACCTTGGGCCGATCGGGAACGAGCAGTACTTC.

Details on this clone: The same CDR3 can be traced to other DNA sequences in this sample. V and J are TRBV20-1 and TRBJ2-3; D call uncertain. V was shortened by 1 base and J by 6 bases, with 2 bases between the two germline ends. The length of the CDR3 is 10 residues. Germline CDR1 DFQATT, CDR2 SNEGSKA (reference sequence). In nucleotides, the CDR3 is TGCAGTGCTAGAGCTGATACGCAGTATTTT. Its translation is CSARADTQYF.

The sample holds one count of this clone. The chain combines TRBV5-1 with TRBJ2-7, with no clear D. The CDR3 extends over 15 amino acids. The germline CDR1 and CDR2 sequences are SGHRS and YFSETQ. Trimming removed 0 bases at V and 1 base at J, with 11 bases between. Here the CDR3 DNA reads TGCGCCAGCAGCTTGGTCCCAGGAGCATCCTACGAGCAGTACTTC. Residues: CASSLVPGASYEQYF.

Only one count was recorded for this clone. The DNA of the CDR3 is TGTGCCAGCAGCCAAGATAACGAGCTGTCCTACAATGAGCAGTTCTTC. Protein: CASSQDNELSYNEQFF. V is TRBV4-2 and J is TRBJ2-1; D is uncertain. Germline loops: CDR1 LGHNA, CDR2 YNFKEQ. V was trimmed by 0 bases and J by 1 base, leaving 10 bases between them. The CDR3 totals 16 residues.

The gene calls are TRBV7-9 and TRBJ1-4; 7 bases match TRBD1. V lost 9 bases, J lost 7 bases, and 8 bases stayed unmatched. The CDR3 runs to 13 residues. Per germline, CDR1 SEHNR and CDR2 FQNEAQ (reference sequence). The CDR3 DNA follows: TGTGCCAGTACAGGGGCGGCGGTTGAAAAACTGTTTTTT. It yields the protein CASTGAAVEKLFF.

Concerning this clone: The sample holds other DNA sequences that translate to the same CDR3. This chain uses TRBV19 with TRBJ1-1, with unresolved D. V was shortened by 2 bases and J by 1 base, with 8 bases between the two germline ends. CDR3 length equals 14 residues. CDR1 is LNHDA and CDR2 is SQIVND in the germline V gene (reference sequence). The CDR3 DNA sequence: TGTGCCAGTAGTATACGGACGGCGAACACTGAAGCTTTCTTT. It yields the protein CASSIRTANTEAFF.

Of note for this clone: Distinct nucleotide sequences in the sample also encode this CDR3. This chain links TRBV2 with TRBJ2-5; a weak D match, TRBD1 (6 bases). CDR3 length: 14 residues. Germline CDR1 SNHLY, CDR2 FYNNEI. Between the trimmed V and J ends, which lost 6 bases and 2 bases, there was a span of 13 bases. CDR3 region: CASSGTSRQETQYF. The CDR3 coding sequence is TGTGCCAGCAGCGGGACATCCCGGCAAGAGACCCAGTACTTC.

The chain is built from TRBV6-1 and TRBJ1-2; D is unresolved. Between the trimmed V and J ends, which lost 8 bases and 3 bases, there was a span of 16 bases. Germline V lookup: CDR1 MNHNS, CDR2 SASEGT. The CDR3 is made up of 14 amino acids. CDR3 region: CASGEIVRDYGYTF. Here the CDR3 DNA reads TGTGCCAGCGGGGAGATTGTGAGGGACTATGGCTACACCTTC.

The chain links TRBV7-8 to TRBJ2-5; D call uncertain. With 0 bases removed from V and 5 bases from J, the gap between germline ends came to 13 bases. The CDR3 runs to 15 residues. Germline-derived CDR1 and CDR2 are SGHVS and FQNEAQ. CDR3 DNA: TGTGCCAGCAGCTTAGCGTGGCCGGGTGGCGAGACCCAGTACTTC. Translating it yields CASSLAWPGGETQYF.

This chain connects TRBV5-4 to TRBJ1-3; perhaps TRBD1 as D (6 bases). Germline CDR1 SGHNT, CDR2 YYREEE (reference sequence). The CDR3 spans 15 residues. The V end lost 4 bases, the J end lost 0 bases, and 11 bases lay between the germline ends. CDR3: CASSPGQISGNTIYF. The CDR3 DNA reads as TGTGCCAGCAGCCCAGGACAGATCTCTGGAAACACCATATATTTT.

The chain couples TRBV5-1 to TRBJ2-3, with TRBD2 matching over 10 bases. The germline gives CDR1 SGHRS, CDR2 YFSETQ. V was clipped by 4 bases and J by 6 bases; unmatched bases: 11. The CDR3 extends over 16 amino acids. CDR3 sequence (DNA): TGCGCCAGCAGCGGTTTGACTAGCGGGCGAACTGATACGCAGTATTTT. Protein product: CASSGLTSGRTDTQYF.

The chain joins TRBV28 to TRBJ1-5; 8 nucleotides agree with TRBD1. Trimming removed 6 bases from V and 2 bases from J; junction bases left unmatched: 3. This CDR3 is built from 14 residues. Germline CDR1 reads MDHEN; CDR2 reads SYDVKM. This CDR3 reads CASRSTGGNQPQHF. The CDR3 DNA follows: TGTGCCAGCAGGTCGACAGGGGGCAATCAGCCCCAGCATTTT.

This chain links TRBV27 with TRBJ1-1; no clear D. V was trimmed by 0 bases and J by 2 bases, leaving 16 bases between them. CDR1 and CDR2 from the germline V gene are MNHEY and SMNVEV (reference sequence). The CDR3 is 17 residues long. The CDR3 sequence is CASSLSAYGEINTEAFF. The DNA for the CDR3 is TGTGCCAGCAGTTTATCCGCGTACGGGGAGATCAACACTGAAGCTTTCTTT.

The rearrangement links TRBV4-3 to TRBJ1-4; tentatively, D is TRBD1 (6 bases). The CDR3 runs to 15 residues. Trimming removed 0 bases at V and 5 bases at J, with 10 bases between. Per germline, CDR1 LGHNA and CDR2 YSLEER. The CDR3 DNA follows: TGCGCCAGCAGCCAAGAGGGCACAGGGAATGAAAAACTGTTTTTT. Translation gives CASSQEGTGNEKLFF.

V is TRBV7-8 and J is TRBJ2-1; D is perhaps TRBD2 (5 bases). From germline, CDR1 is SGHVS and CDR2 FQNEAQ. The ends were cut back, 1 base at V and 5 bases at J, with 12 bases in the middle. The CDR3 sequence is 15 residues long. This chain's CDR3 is CASSLGVGDNNEQFF. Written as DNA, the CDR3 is TGTGCCAGCAGCTTAGGAGTGGGAGACAACAATGAGCAGTTCTTC.

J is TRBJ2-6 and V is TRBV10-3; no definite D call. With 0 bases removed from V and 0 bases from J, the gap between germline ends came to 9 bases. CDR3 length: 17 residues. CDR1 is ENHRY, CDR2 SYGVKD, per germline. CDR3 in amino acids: CAISESQENSGANVLTF. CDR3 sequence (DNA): TGTGCCATCAGTGAGTCGCAGGAAAACTCTGGGGCCAACGTCCTGACTTTC.

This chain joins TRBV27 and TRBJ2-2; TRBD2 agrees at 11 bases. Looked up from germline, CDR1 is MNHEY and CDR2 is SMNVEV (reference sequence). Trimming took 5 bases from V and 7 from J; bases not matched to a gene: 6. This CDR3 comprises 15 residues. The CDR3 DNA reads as TGTGCCAGCAGTCCCCGACTAGCGGGGTACGGGGAGCTGTTTTTT. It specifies CASSPRLAGYGELFF.

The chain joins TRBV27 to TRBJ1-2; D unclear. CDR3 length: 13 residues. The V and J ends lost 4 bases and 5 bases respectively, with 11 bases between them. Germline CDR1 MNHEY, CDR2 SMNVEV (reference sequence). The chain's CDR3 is CASSSDGIYGYTF. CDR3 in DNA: TGTGCCAGCAGTTCGGACGGAATATATGGCTACACCTTC.

For the CDR3, the DNA is TGTGCCAGTAGTACGTTAACAAGCGGGAGGACCAACAATGAGCAGTTCTTC. Protein product: CASSTLTSGRTNNEQFF. V and J are TRBV19 and TRBJ2-1; 9 bases are shared with TRBD2. This CDR3 contains 17 residues. Looked up from germline, CDR1 is LNHDA and CDR2 is SQIVND (reference sequence). Trimming took 4 bases from V and 5 from J; bases not matched to a gene: 12.